Following are 13 T cell receptor beta chains from one sample sequenced in a study of shared clonotypes between healthy human individuals. Assay used: immunoSEQ multiplex PCR; TCRdb lists only in-frame clones, some missing. The data contain about half a million clones, 79% of them singletons. Sequencing input: PBMCs. Receptor source: a woman between 35 and 50 years old in good health. Some clones in this sample may be carry-over from other donors' samples.

The rearrangement joins TRBV11-2 to TRBJ2-7; possibly TRBD2 for D (5 bases). Germline V gives CDR1 SGHAT, CDR2 FQNNGV. This CDR3 spans 12 amino acids. Trimming left V 6 bases short and J 5 bases short, with 11 bases between. CDR3 residues: CASRRPGDEQYF. The CDR3 coding sequence is TGTGCCAGCAGACGCCCCGGGGACGAGCAGTACTTC.

Regarding this clone: Other DNA sequences in the sample encode the same CDR3. This rearrangement joins TRBV5-1 to TRBJ1-1, with D possibly being TRBD1 (5 bases). This CDR3 is 14 amino acids long. CDR1 is SGHRS, CDR2 YFSETQ, per germline. V lost 2 bases and J lost 2, with 10 bases in between. The CDR3 sequence: CASSFRTLNTEAFF. DNA for the CDR3: TGCGCCAGCAGCTTCCGGACATTAAACACTGAAGCTTTCTTT.

The chain employs TRBV6-1 and TRBJ1-5; TRBD1 agrees at 8 bases. With V trimmed by 6 bases and J by 7 bases, 8 bases remained unmatched. Per the germline V gene, CDR1 is MNHNS and CDR2 is SASEGT. This CDR3 contains 14 residues. The CDR3 is CASSPETGVQPQHF. The CDR3 DNA sequence: TGTGCCAGCAGCCCCGAGACAGGGGTACAGCCCCAGCATTTT.

This clone was detected a few times. A much larger clone differs by one base, so this may be a read error. The chain combines TRBV29-1 with TRBJ1-2; weak D call: TRBD1 (6 bases). This CDR3 has 12 residues. CDR1 is SQVTM and CDR2 is ANQGSEA in the germline V gene. CDR3 in DNA: TGCAGCGTGACCGGGACAACTTATGGCTACGCCTTC. Its protein product is CSVTGTTYGYAF.

This clone was detected a few times. The CDR3 protein is CASSGTGGYTEAFF. The CDR3 DNA follows: TGTGCCAGTAGTGGGACAGGGGGGTACACTGAAGCTTTCTTT. The V and J genes are TRBV19 and TRBJ1-1, with TRBD1 identical over 11 bases. Per germline, CDR1 LNHDA and CDR2 SQIVND (reference sequence). This CDR3 contains 14 residues. Losses at the gene ends were 5 bases for V and 3 bases for J; bases not matched to a gene: 2.

This rearrangement joins TRBV28 to TRBJ2-1, with 12 nucleotides matching TRBD2. Per the germline V gene, CDR1 is MDHEN and CDR2 is SYDVKM. V was pared by 6 bases and J by 7 bases, with 7 bases of the junction left unmatched. The CDR3 extends over 15 amino acids. The CDR3 here is CASSRLAGVANEQFF. The CDR3 DNA reads TGTGCCAGCAGCCGACTAGCGGGAGTGGCGAATGAGCAGTTCTTC.

The J gene is TRBJ1-3, the V gene TRBV28; D unclear. The CDR3 contains 15 residues. Germline assignment: CDR1 MDHEN and CDR2 SYDVKM. Trimming cost V 2 bases and J 0 bases, with 8 bases left between them. The CDR3 nucleotides are TGTGCCAGCAGTTTAGGACGGCCCTCTGGAAACACCATATATTTT. It codes for CASSLGRPSGNTIYF.

This clone is categorized as medium-sized. The V and J genes are TRBV29-1 and TRBJ2-1; D is unresolved. V dropped 6 bases and J dropped 10 bases, with 13 bases sitting between them. The germline CDR1 and CDR2 sequences are SQVTM and ANQGSEA. CDR3 length: 11 amino acids. This CDR3 is CSVSRSGEQFF. DNA for the CDR3: TGCAGCGTGTCTAGGTCCGGGGAGCAGTTCTTC.

The gene calls are TRBV7-9 and TRBJ2-7, with 7 bases matching TRBD1. CDR1 and CDR2 (germline): SEHNR, FQNEAQ (reference sequence). The CDR3 has 18 amino acids. Trimming took 5 bases from V and 6 from J; bases not matched to a gene: 22. CDR3 sequence reads: CASSRTKTPGQPLGEQYF. The DNA of the CDR3 is TGTGCCAGCAGCCGCACTAAGACCCCGGGACAGCCCCTCGGCGAGCAGTACTTC.

The rearrangement joins TRBV6-1 to TRBJ1-1, with no clear D. In germline, CDR1 is MNHNS, CDR2 SASEGT. The CDR3 has 11 residues. Deletions cut 5 bases from V and 4 bases from J, with 5 bases between. This CDR3 reads CASSYGTEAFF. The CDR3 DNA sequence: TGTGCCAGCAGTTACGGCACTGAAGCTTTCTTT.

The rearrangement uses TRBV29-1 and TRBJ2-2, with D tentatively TRBD2 (6 bases). The length of the CDR3 is 15 residues. Trimming shortened V by 7 bases and J by 1 base, and 16 bases separated the two germline ends. The germline V gene has CDR1 SQVTM and CDR2 ANQGSEA. The CDR3 DNA follows: TGCAGCGCTGTCGGAGGGGCGGGGAACACCGGGGAGCTGTTTTTT. Encoded protein: CSAVGGAGNTGELFF.

The chain combines TRBV28 with TRBJ2-2, with 7 nucleotides matching TRBD2. This CDR3 contains 14 residues. The germline CDR1 and CDR2 sequences are MDHEN and SYDVKM. J lost 2 bases, V lost 6 bases, and 3 bases had no gene match. The CDR3 is CASRRLANTGELFF. The CDR3 DNA reads as TGTGCCAGCAGGCGACTAGCTAACACCGGGGAGCTGTTTTTT.

The CDR3 loop reads CASSREGVNEQFF. The CDR3 bases are TGCGCCAGCAGCCGGGAGGGGGTCAATGAGCAGTTCTTC. The chain employs TRBV5-1 and TRBJ2-1, with 8 bases that match TRBD2. J lost 6 bases, V lost 4 bases, and 3 bases had no gene match. The CDR3 sequence is 13 residues long. Germline lookup yields CDR1 SGHRS and CDR2 YFSETQ.